A single count supports the clone carrying this TCR beta chain. The method was immunoSEQ multiplex PCR; TCRdb's version includes in-frame clones alone and lacks a portion of them. This table holds roughly 30,000 clones, roughly 84% found once. These data belong to a study of OX40 agonist ivuxolimab in advanced cancers. Trimming left V 0 bases short and J 2 bases short, with 8 bases between. The CDR3 has 15 amino acids. Germline CDR1 SGHRS, CDR2 YFSETQ. This specimen consisted of CD4+ or CD8+ T cells sorted from blood, obtained in a trial of the OX40 agonist ivuxolimab. V gene TRBV5-1 combines with J gene TRBJ1-4, with unresolved D. The clonotype was recovered from an adult with an advanced solid tumor such as melanoma, head and neck, liver or kidney cancer. The CDR3 bases are TGCGCCAGCAGCTTGGCGGGAGGGACTAATGAAAAACTGTTTTTT. Translated, it gives CASSLAGGTNEKLFF.